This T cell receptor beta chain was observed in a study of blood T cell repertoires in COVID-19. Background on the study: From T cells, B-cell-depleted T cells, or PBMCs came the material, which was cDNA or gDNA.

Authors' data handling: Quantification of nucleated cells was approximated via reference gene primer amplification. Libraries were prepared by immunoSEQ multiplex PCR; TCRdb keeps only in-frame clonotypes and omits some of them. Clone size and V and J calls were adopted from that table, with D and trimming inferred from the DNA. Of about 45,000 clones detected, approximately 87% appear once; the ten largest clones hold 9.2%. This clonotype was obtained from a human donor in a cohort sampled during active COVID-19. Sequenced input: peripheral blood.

CDR3 sequence: CASSVRQGRYYTQYF. For the CDR3, the DNA is TGTGCCAGCAGCGTTCGACAGGGTAGATACTATACGCAGTATTTT. V gene TRBV14 combines with J gene TRBJ2-3, with TRBD1 matching 7 bases. V shed 5 bases, J shed 7 bases, and the junction held 12 bases outside the gene matches. The CDR3 is made up of 15 amino acids. The germline CDR1 and CDR2 sequences are SGHDN and FVKESK.